Given below is one TCR beta chain in context. Its antigen remains unknown. The CDR3 is 15 amino acids. Per germline, CDR1 SGDLS and CDR2 YYNGEE. V shed 3 bases and J 5 bases; nucleotides not matched to a gene: 5. Cryopreserved PBMCs were the source of around 2 micrograms of genomic DNA, which went to TCR beta libraries. The entry originates in a study of cytotoxic CD8 clonotypes in ibrutinib-treated CLL. Study context: By median about 69 months, about 12 had progressed and around 14 stayed remitted; responses had been 2 complete and about 25 partial. Mean values per sample were hundreds of thousands of productive templates and tens of thousands of productive rearrangements. Points from the study as a whole: The times at which samples were taken varied between sustained-remission and progressing patients.

Sequencing used immunoSEQ multiplex PCR; TCRdb keeps in-frame clones, though not all of them. The sample yields roughly 110,000 clones, approximately 58% seen once. The origin of this receptor is a human donor with chronic lymphocytic leukemia. This specimen was PBMCs, taken after 24 months of ibrutinib treatment. V gene TRBV9 combines with J gene TRBJ2-2; 9 bases are a match to TRBD1. The CDR3 DNA reads as TGTGCCAGCAGCGCGGGACAGGGCGCGACCGGGGAGCTGTTTTTT. Amino acids: CASSAGQGATGELFF. The full variable domain, rest sourced from reference TRBV9 and TRBJ2-2, is DSGVTQTPKHLITATGQRVTLRCSPRSGDLSVYWYQQSLDQGLQFLIQYYNGEERAKGNILERFSAQQFPDLHSELNLSSLELGDSALYFCASSAGQGATGELFFGEGSRLTVL.